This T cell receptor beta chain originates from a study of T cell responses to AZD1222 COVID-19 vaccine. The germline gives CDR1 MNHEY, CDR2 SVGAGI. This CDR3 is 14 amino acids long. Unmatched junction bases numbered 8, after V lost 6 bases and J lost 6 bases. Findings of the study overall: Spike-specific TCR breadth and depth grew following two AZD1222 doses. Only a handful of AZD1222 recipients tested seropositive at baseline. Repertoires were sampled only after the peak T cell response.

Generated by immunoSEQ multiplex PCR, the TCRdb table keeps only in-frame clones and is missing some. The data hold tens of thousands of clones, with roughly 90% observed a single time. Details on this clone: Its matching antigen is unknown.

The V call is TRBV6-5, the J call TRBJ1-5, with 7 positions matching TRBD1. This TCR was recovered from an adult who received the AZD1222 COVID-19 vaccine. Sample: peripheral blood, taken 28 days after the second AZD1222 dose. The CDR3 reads CASRNRGMGQPQHF. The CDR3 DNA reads TGTGCCAGCAGAAACAGGGGAATGGGTCAGCCCCAGCATTTT.